Listed here are 9 T cell receptor beta chains from one sample, sequenced in a study of blood T cell repertoires in COVID-19 (dated by TCRdb to the early 2020s). The method behind the library was the immunoSEQ multiplex PCR assay. The table was pulled from immuneACCESS by TCRdb, which kept in-frame rearrangements only. Such tables lose some clones; where checked, under half of the loss comes from unresolved V genes, and the rest has no known cause. The sample table contains more than 60,000 clones; only one count was recorded for 85% to 90% of them. The ten biggest clones cover less than 5.5% of the sample. What was sequenced was peripheral blood. These receptors were obtained from a woman in her fifties or sixties with active COVID-19.

J is TRBJ2-7 and V is TRBV11-3; D possibly corresponds to TRBD2 (5 bases). The CDR3 has 13 amino acids. Trimming stripped 2 bases from V and 7 bases from J, with 12 bases between. Germline lookup yields CDR1 SGHNT and CDR2 YENEEA. The CDR3 sequence is CASSLTGEKEQYF. The CDR3 DNA reads as TGTGCCAGCAGCTTAACCGGGGAGAAAGAGCAGTACTTC.

The chain links TRBV19 to TRBJ1-2; unclear D gene. The CDR3 runs to 15 residues. V lost 3 bases and J lost 8, with 19 bases in between. Germline lookup yields CDR1 LNHDA and CDR2 SQIVND (reference sequence). The CDR3 region is CASSIPTRGLDGYTF. In DNA, the CDR3 is TGTGCCAGTAGTATCCCCACTCGAGGGTTAGACGGCTACACCTTC.

This chain connects TRBV25-1 to TRBJ2-6, with D perhaps matching TRBD2 (6 bases). V was cut by 6 bases and J by 2 bases, with 11 bases left in between. CDR1 and CDR2 from the germline V gene are MGHDK and SYGVNS. This CDR3 has 15 amino acids. CDR3 nucleotides: TGTGCCAGCAGGGCCGGGGGAGCTGGGGCCAACGTCCTGACTTTC. Amino acids: CASRAGGAGANVLTF. The variable domain in full, with the rest retrieved from reference TRBV25-1 and TRBJ2-6, is EADIYQTPRYLVIGTGKKITLECSQTMGHDKMYWYQQDPGMELHLIHYSYGVNSTEKGDLSSESTVSRIRTEHFPLTLESARPSHTSQYLCASRAGGAGANVLTFGAGSRLTVL.

This chain joins TRBV5-8 and TRBJ1-3; 8 nucleotides agree with TRBD1. CDR3 length: 14 residues. Germline V gene lookup returns CDR1 SGHTS and CDR2 YDEGEE. The J segment lost 2 bases and the V segment lost 4 bases, leaving 2 bases of the junction unmatched. The CDR3: CASSKDRAGNTIYF. CDR3 bases: TGTGCCAGCAGCAAGGACAGGGCTGGAAACACCATATATTTT.

The rearrangement joins TRBV2 to TRBJ1-6; D perhaps matches TRBD1 (6 bases). V was cut by 6 bases and J by 7 bases, with 16 bases left in between. Germline V gives CDR1 SNHLY, CDR2 FYNNEI. This CDR3 has 15 amino acids. The CDR3 coding sequence is TGTGCCAGCAGCCCCGGGGGGCTAAAGAATTCACCCCTCCACTTT. The encoded protein is CASSPGGLKNSPLHF.

The chain links TRBV29-1 to TRBJ1-2; no clear D gene. Germline V lookup: CDR1 SQVTM, CDR2 ANQGSEA. The CDR3 extends over 13 amino acids. The germline V and J ends were trimmed by 0 bases and 4 bases, with 9 bases remaining between them. CDR3 loop: CSVEEVESYGYTF. CDR3 sequence (DNA): TGCAGCGTTGAAGAGGTAGAAAGCTATGGCTACACCTTC.

This chain joins TRBV6-2 or TRBV6-3 and TRBJ1-1; a possible D gene is TRBD1 (6 bases). This CDR3 has 15 residues. Trimming cost V 2 bases and J 2 bases, with 12 bases left between them. CDR1 and CDR2 (germline): MNHEY, SVGEGT. The CDR3 region is CASSYQGRANTEAFF. In nucleotides, the CDR3 is TGTGCCAGCAGTTACCAGGGGCGGGCCAACACTGAAGCTTTCTTT.

V usage is TRBV24-1 and J usage is TRBJ1-2, with D maybe TRBD1 (5 bases). The CDR3 covers 13 residues. The V and J ends lost 6 bases and 7 bases respectively, with 14 bases between them. In germline, CDR1 is KGHDR, CDR2 SFDVKD. The CDR3 protein is CATSPGIGSGYTF. In DNA form, the CDR3 reads TGTGCCACCAGTCCAGGGATAGGTTCTGGCTACACCTTC.

The chain combines TRBV24-1 with TRBJ2-5; a weak D match, TRBD1 (6 bases). The V and J ends lost 3 bases and 3 bases respectively, with 13 bases between them. Germline V gives CDR1 KGHDR, CDR2 SFDVKD. The length of the CDR3 is 15 residues. CDR3 in DNA: TGTGCCACCAGTGATGGGACAAAGACCGAAGAGACCCAGTACTTC. Its protein product is CATSDGTKTEETQYF.